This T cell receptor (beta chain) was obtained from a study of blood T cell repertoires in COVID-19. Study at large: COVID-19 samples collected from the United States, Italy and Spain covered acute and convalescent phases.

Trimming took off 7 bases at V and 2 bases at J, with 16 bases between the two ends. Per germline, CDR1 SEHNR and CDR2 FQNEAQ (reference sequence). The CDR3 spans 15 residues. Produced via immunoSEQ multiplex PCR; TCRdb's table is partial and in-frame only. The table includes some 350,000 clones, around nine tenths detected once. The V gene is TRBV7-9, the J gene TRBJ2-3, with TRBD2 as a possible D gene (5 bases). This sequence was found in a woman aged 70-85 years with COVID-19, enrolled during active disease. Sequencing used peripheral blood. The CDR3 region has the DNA TGTGCCAGCACCTCATGGACGGGGTTCACAGATACGCAGTATTTT. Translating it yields CASTSWTGFTDTQYF. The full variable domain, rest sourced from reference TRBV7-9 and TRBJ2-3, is DTGVSQNPRHKITKRGQNVTFRCDPISEHNRLYWYRQTLGQGPEFLTYFQNEAQLEKSRLLSDRFSAERPKGSFSTLEIQRTEQGDSAMYLCASTSWTGFTDTQYFGPGTRLTVL.